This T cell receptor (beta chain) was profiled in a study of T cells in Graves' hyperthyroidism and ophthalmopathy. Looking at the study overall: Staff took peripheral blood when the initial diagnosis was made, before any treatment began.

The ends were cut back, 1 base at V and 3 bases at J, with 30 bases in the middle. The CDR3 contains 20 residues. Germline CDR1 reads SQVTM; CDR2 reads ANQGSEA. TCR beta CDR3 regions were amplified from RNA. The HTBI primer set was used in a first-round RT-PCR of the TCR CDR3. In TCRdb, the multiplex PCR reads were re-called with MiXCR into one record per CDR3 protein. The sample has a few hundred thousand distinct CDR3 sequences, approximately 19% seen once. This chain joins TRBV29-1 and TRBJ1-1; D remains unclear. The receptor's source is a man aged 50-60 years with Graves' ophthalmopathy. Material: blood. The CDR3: CSVEAPSHPAGEQWDTEAFF. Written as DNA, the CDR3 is TGCAGCGTTGAAGCTCCATCTCATCCGGCTGGTGAGCAGTGGGACACTGAAGCTTTCTTT. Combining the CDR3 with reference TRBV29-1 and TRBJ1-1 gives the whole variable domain SAVISQKPSRDICQRGTSLTIQCQVDSQVTMMFWYRQQPGQSLTLIATANQGSEATYESGFVIDKFPISRPNLTFSTLTVSNMSPEDSSIYLCSVEAPSHPAGEQWDTEAFFGQGTRLTVV.